Given below is one T cell receptor beta chain in context. The target antigen is unknown. The data were obtained in a study of Tregs in tolerant kidney transplant recipients. Across the study: CD4+CD25+CD127- cells came from approximately 3-day belatacept mixed lymphocyte reactions, some with approximately five-day graft donor restimulation. Sorting used antibodies to exclude donor cells.

TCRdb's copy holds only in-frame clones and misses some; the assay was immunoSEQ multiplex PCR. The sample has about 21,000 clones, less than 70% seen once; the top ten hold around 3.7%. Overall study results and limits: Validation in larger populations is needed because few patients were studied. Biological reproducibility was not directly addressed, but technical replication error appeared minimal.

Trimming stripped 2 bases from V and 7 bases from J, with 9 bases between. The CDR3 consists of 14 residues. Germline CDR1 and CDR2: MNHEY and SMNVEV (reference sequence). This sequence was found in a human donor in good health. The chain uses TRBV27 and TRBJ1-6; no clear D. What was sequenced was Tregs from blood cultured with allogeneic cells. The CDR3 nucleotides read TGTGCCAGCAGTTTAAGTGCCCTCAATTCACCCCTCCACTTT. This gives the protein CASSLSALNSPLHF.